The 15 T cell receptor beta chains reported below all come from one sample, sequenced in a study of blood T cell repertoires in COVID-19. Profiling relied on immunoSEQ multiplex PCR, and the TCRdb table lists in-frame clones only, not all of them. The data show about 180,000 clones, around 83% seen once. Sequences were obtained from peripheral blood. These receptors came from a woman in her seventies with COVID-19, enrolled during active disease.

This chain connects TRBV7-9 to TRBJ1-1, with D perhaps TRBD1 (6 bases). Trimming pared 3 bases from V and 1 base from J, leaving 6 bases between. The germline V gene has CDR1 SEHNR and CDR2 FQNEAQ (reference sequence). This CDR3 has 13 amino acids. The chain's CDR3 is CASSLDRNTEAFF. CDR3 DNA sequence: TGTGCCAGCAGCTTGGACAGGAACACTGAAGCTTTCTTT.

This clone was observed a few times. The chain recombines TRBV19 with TRBJ1-5; D gene unclear. The CDR3 consists of 13 residues. Trimming cost V 6 bases and J 5 bases, with 11 bases left between them. CDR1 and CDR2 from the germline V gene are LNHDA and SQIVND (reference sequence). This CDR3 reads CASSELGDQPQHF. CDR3 nucleotides: TGTGCCAGTAGCGAGTTGGGCGATCAGCCCCAGCATTTT.

The V and J genes are TRBV7-2 and TRBJ2-5, with 8 positions matching TRBD2. Trimming removed 2 bases from V and 4 bases from J; junction bases left unmatched: 6. The CDR3 has 15 amino acids. Germline-derived CDR1 and CDR2 are SGHTA and FQGNSA. CDR3 nucleotide sequence: TGTGCCAGCAGCTTAACGGGAGGGCCGGGAGAGACCCAGTACTTC. Its protein is CASSLTGGPGETQYF.

The gene calls are TRBV5-1 and TRBJ2-7; D remains ambiguous. V was shortened by 0 bases and J by 8 bases, with 15 bases between the two germline ends. CDR1 and CDR2 (germline): SGHRS, YFSETQ. This CDR3 comprises 14 residues. The chain's CDR3 is CASSLGVESTKQYF. DNA of the CDR3: TGCGCCAGCAGCTTGGGTGTAGAATCTACGAAGCAGTACTTC.

The chain recombines TRBV29-1 with TRBJ2-3, with TRBD1 identical over 8 bases. CDR1 and CDR2 from the germline V gene are SQVTM and ANQGSEA. Unmatched junction bases numbered 3, after V lost 6 bases and J lost 4 bases. The CDR3 runs to 12 residues. This CDR3 is CSVGQGPDTQYF. The DNA of the CDR3 is TGCAGCGTAGGACAGGGTCCAGATACGCAGTATTTT.

The chain couples TRBV19 to TRBJ2-5, with 8 positions matching TRBD2. The CDR3 extends over 14 amino acids. Trimming removed 4 bases from V and 5 bases from J; junction bases left unmatched: 6. Per the germline V gene, CDR1 is LNHDA and CDR2 is SQIVND (reference sequence). CDR3 bases: TGTGCCAGTAGTAACCGGGGGGGCCGTGAGACCCAGTACTTC. Encoded protein: CASSNRGGRETQYF.

V gene TRBV5-1 combines with J gene TRBJ2-5, with 7 bases matching TRBD2. V shed 1 base and J 3 bases; nucleotides not matched to a gene: 6. The CDR3 is 15 residues long. CDR1 is SGHRS and CDR2 is YFSETQ in the germline V gene. The CDR3 sequence: CASSLSGAGKETQYF. CDR3 coding DNA: TGCGCCAGCAGCTTGTCGGGAGCGGGAAAAGAGACCCAGTACTTC.

J is TRBJ2-1 and V is TRBV18; 7 nucleotides line up with TRBD1. The CDR3 length is 15 residues. V lost 3 bases, J lost 1 base, and 3 bases stayed unmatched. Germline V lookup: CDR1 KGHSH, CDR2 LQKENI. The CDR3 here is CASSPPRGSYNEQFF. Here the CDR3 DNA reads TGTGCCAGCTCACCTCCCAGGGGGTCCTACAATGAGCAGTTCTTC.

The chain employs TRBV5-1 and TRBJ1-6, with a possible D match to TRBD1 (5 bases). V lost 4 bases and J lost 5, with 13 bases in between. Germline loops: CDR1 SGHRS, CDR2 YFSETQ. The CDR3 loop spans 15 amino acids. The CDR3 DNA reads TGCGCCAGCAGCCCTACGACAGCTCATAATTCACCCCTCCACTTT. Translated: CASSPTTAHNSPLHF.

The chain employs TRBV30 and TRBJ1-2; TRBD1 might be the D (6 bases). V was pared by 0 bases and J by 7 bases, with 12 bases between. The germline V gene encodes CDR1 GTSNPN and CDR2 SVGIG (reference sequence). This CDR3 has 13 residues. CDR3 in amino acids: CAWSVRGARGYTF. The CDR3 DNA sequence: TGTGCCTGGAGTGTACGGGGGGCGCGTGGCTACACCTTC.

The chain is built from TRBV7-3 and TRBJ1-1; D is unresolved. The germline V gene encodes CDR1 SGHTA and CDR2 FQGTGA. V lost 5 bases and J 3 bases, leaving 13 bases between the germline ends. This CDR3 has 14 amino acids. For the CDR3, the DNA is TGTGCCAGCAGCCGGAGTCGGTTGGACACTGAAGCTTTCTTT. Translating it yields CASSRSRLDTEAFF.

This chain links TRBV24-1 with TRBJ2-6; D remains ambiguous. The V and J ends lost 4 bases and 0 bases respectively, with 9 bases between them. In germline, CDR1 is KGHDR, CDR2 SFDVKD. This CDR3 spans 16 amino acids. CDR3 DNA sequence: TGTGCCACCAGTGACCCCCCCAGCTCTGGGGCCAACGTCCTGACTTTC. It codes for CATSDPPSSGANVLTF.

This clone was seen a single time. The identical CDR3 is also encoded by other nucleotide sequences in the sample. The chain is built from TRBV28 and TRBJ1-1, with D unresolved. Germline V gives CDR1 MDHEN, CDR2 SYDVKM. Trimming shortened V by 2 bases and J by 1 base, and 2 bases separated the two germline ends. The CDR3 loop spans 12 amino acids. CDR3 DNA: TGTGCCAGCAGTTTACGGAACACTGAAGCTTTCTTT. It encodes CASSLRNTEAFF. Drawing the rest from reference TRBV28 and TRBJ1-1, the complete variable domain is DVKVTQSSRYLVKRTGEKVFLECVQDMDHENMFWYRQDPGLGLRLIYFSYDVKMKEKGDIPEGYSVSREKKERFSLILESASTNQTSMYLCASSLRNTEAFFGQGTRLTVV.

This clone has just one count. The rearrangement links TRBV6-5 to TRBJ2-7, with 9 bases aligning to TRBD1. Germline CDR1 is MNHEY and CDR2 is SVGAGI. The CDR3 runs 15 residues. The J segment lost 6 bases and the V segment lost 6 bases, leaving 12 bases of the junction unmatched. The CDR3 sequence: CASRSSPGQGGEQYF. For the CDR3, the DNA is TGTGCCAGCAGATCATCGCCGGGACAGGGAGGCGAGCAGTACTTC.

This chain uses TRBV11-2 with TRBJ2-5; TRBD2 matches at 10 bases. The CDR3 contains 16 residues. CDR1 is SGHAT, CDR2 FQNNGV, per germline. The V segment lost 5 bases and the J segment 5 bases; nucleotides outside the gene matches: 11. The CDR3 is CASSRTSGETWETQYF. The CDR3 DNA sequence: TGTGCCAGCAGCAGGACTAGCGGCGAAACGTGGGAGACCCAGTACTTC.